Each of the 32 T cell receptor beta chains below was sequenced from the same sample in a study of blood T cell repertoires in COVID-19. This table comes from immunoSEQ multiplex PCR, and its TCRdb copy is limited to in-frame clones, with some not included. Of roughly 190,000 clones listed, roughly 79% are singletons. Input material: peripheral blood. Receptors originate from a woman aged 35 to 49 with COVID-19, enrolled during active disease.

CDR3 amino acids: CAIRGQGNTEAFF. For the CDR3, the DNA is TGTGCCATCAGAGGACAGGGGAACACTGAAGCTTTCTTT. The V and J genes are TRBV19 and TRBJ1-1, with TRBD1 matching 8 bases. The V segment lost 10 bases and the J segment 1 base; nucleotides outside the gene matches: 5. The CDR3 totals 13 residues. Germline V gene sequence: CDR1 LNHDA, CDR2 SQIVND (reference sequence).

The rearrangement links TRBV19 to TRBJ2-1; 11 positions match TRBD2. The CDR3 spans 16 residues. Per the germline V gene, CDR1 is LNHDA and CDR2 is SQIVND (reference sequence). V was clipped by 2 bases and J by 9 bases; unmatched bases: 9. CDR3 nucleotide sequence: TGTGCCAGTAGTATAAGTGCTAGCGGGGGGATTAGTGAGCAGTTCTTC. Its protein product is CASSISASGGISEQFF.

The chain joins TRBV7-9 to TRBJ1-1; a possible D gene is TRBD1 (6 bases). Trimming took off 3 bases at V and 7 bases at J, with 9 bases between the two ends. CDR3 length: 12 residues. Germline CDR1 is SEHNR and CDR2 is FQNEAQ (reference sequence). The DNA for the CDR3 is TGTGCCAGCAGCTTTCAGGGGTTTGAAGCTTTCTTT. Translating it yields CASSFQGFEAFF.

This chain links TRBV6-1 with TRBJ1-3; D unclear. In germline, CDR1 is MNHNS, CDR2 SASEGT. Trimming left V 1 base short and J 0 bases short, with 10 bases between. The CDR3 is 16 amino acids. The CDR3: CASSEVWAGSGNTIYF. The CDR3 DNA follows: TGTGCCAGCAGTGAAGTTTGGGCAGGCTCTGGAAACACCATATATTTT.

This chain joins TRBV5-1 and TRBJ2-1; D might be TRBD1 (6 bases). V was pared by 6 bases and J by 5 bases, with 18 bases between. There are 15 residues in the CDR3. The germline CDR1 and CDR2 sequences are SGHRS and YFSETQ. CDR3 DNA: TGCGCCAGCAACCGGGACATATTGACCCACAATGAGCAGTTCTTC. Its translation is CASNRDILTHNEQFF.

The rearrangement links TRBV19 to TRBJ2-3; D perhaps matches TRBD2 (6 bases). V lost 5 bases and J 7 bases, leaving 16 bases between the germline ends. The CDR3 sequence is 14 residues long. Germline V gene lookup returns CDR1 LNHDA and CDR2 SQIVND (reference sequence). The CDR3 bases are TGTGCCAGTAGTTTTGCGGGAAAGGGATATACGCAGTATTTT. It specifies CASSFAGKGYTQYF.

The CDR3 nucleotides are TGTGCCAGCAGCTTAGGACGGGAGAGAAATGAGCAGTTCTTC. Amino acids: CASSLGRERNEQFF. The chain combines TRBV7-3 with TRBJ2-1; the D gene is possibly TRBD2 (6 bases). V shed 2 bases and J shed 7 bases, with 12 bases lying between them. This CDR3 region has 14 residues. Germline-derived CDR1 and CDR2 are SGHTA and FQGTGA.

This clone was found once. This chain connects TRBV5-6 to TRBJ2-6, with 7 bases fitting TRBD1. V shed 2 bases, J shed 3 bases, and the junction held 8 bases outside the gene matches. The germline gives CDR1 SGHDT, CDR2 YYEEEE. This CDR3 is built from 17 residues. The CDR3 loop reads CASSFRGSFDGANVLTF. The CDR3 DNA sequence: TGTGCCAGCAGCTTCAGGGGGTCCTTTGATGGGGCCAACGTCCTGACTTTC. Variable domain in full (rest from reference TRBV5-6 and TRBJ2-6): DAGVTQSPTHLIKTRGQQVTLRCSPKSGHDTVSWYQQALGQGPQFIFQYYEEEERQRGNFPDRFSGHQFPNYSSELNVNALLLGDSALYLCASSFRGSFDGANVLTFGAGSRLTVL.

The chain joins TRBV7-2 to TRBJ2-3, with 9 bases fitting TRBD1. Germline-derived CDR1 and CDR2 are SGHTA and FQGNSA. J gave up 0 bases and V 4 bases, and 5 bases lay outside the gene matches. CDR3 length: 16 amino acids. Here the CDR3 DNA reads TGTGCCAGCAGCTCAGGGACAGGGATTAGCACAGATACGCAGTATTTT. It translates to CASSSGTGISTDTQYF.

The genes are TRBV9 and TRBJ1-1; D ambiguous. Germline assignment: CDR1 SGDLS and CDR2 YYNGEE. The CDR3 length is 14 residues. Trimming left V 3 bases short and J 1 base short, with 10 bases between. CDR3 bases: TGTGCCAGCAGCGCCCACGGGGAGAACACTGAAGCTTTCTTT. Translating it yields CASSAHGENTEAFF. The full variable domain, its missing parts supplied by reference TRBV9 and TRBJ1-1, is DSGVTQTPKHLITATGQRVTLRCSPRSGDLSVYWYQQSLDQGLQFLIQYYNGEERAKGNILERFSAQQFPDLHSELNLSSLELGDSALYFCASSAHGENTEAFFGQGTRLTVV.

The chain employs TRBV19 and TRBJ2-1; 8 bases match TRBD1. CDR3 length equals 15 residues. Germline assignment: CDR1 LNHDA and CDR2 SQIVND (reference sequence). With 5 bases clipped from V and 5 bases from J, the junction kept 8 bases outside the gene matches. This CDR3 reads CASSLQGAGNNEQFF. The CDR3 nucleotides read TGTGCCAGTAGTCTGCAGGGGGCAGGTAACAATGAGCAGTTCTTC.

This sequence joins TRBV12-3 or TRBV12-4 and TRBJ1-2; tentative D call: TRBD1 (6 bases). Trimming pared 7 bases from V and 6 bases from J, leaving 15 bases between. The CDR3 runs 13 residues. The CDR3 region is CASTRGAGHGYTF. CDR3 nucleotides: TGTGCCAGCACTCGGGGGGCAGGGCATGGCTACACCTTC.

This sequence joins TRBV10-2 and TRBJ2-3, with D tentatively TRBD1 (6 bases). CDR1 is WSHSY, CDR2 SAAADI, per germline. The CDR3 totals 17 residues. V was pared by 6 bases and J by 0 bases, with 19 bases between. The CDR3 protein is CASRSRTAESSTDTQYF. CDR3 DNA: TGCGCCAGCAGATCGAGGACAGCGGAATCTAGCACAGATACGCAGTATTTT.

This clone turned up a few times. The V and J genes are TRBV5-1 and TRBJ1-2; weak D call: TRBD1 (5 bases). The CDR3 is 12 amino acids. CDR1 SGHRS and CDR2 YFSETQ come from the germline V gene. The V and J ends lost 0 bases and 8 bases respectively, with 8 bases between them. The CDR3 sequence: CASSLEGYGYTF. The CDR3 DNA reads TGCGCCAGCAGCTTGGAGGGGTACGGCTACACCTTC.

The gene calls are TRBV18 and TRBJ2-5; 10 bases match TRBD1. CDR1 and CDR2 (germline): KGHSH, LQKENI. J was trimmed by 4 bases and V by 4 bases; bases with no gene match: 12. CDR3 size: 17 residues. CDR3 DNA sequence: TGTGCCAGCTCACAAGGGATCGGGACAGGGGATTTAGAGACCCAGTACTTC. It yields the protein CASSQGIGTGDLETQYF.

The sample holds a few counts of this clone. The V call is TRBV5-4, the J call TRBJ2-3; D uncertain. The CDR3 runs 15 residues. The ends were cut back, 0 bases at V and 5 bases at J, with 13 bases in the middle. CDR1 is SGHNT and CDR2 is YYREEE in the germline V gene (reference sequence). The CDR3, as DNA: TGTGCCAGCAGCTTGGAAACCAGTTCGGGAGATACGCAGTATTTT. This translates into CASSLETSSGDTQYF.

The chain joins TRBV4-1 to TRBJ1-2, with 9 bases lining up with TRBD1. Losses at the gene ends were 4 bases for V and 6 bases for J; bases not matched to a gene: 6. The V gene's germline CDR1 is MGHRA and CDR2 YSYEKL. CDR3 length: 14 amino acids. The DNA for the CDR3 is TGCGCCAGCAGCCCCGCGGGACAGGGTGATGGCTACACCTTC. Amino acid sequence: CASSPAGQGDGYTF.

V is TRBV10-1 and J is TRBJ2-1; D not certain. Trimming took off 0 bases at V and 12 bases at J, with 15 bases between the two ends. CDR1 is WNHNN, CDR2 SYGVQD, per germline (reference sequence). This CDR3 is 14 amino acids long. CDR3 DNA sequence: TGCGCCAGCAGTGAGTCCCCCCAACGAGCAGGGCAGTTCTTC. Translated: CASSESPQRAGQFF.

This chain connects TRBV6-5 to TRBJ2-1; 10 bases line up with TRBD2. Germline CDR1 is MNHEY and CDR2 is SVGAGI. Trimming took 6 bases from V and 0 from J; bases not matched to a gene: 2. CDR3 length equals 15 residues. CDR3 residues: CASRGLASSYNEQFF. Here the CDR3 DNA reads TGTGCCAGCAGGGGACTAGCGAGCTCCTACAATGAGCAGTTCTTC.

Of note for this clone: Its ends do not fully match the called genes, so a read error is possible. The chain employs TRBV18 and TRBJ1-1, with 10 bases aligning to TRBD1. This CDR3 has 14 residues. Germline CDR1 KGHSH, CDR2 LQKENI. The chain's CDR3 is CASSPPGQGPLWLF. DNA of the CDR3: TGTGCCAGCTCCCCCCCGGGACAGGGGCCCCTGTGGCTCTTT.

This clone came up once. CDR3 amino acids: CASSFYTTGRYEQYF. Here the CDR3 DNA reads TGTGCCAGCAGCTTTTATACAACGGGTCGCTACGAGCAGTACTTC. The chain combines TRBV7-2 with TRBJ2-7; no reliable D call. Germline V gene data show CDR1 as SGHTA and CDR2 as FQGNSA. CDR3 size: 15 residues. V gave up 3 bases and J gave up 3 bases, with 15 bases separating them.

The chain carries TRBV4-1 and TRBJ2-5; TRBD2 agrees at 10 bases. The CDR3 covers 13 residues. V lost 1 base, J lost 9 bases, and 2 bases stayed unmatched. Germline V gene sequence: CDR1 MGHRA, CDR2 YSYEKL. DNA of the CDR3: TGCGCCAGCAGCCAAGTCACTAGCGGGGCCCAGTACTTC. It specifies CASSQVTSGAQYF.

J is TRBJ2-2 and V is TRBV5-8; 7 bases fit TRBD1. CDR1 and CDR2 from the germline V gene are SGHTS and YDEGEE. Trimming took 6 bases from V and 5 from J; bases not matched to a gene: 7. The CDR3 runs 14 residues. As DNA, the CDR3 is TGTGCCAGCAAACCCGGGACAGTAACCGGGGAGCTGTTTTTT. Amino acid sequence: CASKPGTVTGELFF. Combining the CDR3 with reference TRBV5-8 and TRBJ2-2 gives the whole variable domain EAGVTQSPTHLIKTRGQQATLRCSPISGHTSVYWYQQALGLGLQFLLWYDEGEERNRGNFPPRFSGRQFPNYSSELNVNALELEDSALYLCASKPGTVTGELFFGEGSRLTVL.

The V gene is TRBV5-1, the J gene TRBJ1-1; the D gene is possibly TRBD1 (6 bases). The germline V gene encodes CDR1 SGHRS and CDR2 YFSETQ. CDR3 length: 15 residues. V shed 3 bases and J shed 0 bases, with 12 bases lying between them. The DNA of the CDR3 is TGCGCCAGCAGCTCCACAGGGCCGGTGAACACTGAAGCTTTCTTT. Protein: CASSSTGPVNTEAFF.

The CDR3 DNA reads TGTGCCAGCAGCCGCTCGAGCGCCGCCTACGAGCAGTACTTC. This codes for CASSRSSAAYEQYF. The rearrangement joins TRBV14 to TRBJ2-7; D ambiguous. Germline-derived CDR1 and CDR2 are SGHDN and FVKESK. The CDR3 spans 14 residues. Trimming removed 4 bases from V and 2 bases from J, with 12 bases in between.

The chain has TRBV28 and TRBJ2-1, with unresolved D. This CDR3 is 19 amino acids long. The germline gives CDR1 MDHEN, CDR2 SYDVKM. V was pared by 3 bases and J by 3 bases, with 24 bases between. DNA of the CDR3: TGTGCCAGCAGTTTTTGGAGTTACTCCGGCGAGAGATACTACAATGAGCAGTTCTTC. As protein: CASSFWSYSGERYYNEQFF.

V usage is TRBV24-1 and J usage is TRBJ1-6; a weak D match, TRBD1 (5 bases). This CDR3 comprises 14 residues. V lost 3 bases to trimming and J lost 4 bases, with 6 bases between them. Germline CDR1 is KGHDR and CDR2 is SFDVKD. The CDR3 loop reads CATSDDRYNSPLHF. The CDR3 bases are TGTGCCACCAGTGATGACAGATATAATTCACCCCTCCACTTT.

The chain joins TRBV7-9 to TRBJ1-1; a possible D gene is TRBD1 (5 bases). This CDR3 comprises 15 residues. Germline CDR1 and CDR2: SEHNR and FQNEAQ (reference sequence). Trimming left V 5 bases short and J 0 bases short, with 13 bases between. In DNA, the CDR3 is TGTGCCAGCAGCCCCCAATCGGGGGTGAACACTGAAGCTTTCTTT. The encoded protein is CASSPQSGVNTEAFF. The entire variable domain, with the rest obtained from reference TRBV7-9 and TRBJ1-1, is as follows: DTGVSQNPRHKITKRGQNVTFRCDPISEHNRLYWYRQTLGQGPEFLTYFQNEAQLEKSRLLSDRFSAERPKGSFSTLEIQRTEQGDSAMYLCASSPQSGVNTEAFFGQGTRLTVV.

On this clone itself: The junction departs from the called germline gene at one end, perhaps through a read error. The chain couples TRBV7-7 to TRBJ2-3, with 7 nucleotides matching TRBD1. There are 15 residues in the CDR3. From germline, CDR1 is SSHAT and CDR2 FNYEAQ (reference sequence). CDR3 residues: CASSLGQASTDTQYF. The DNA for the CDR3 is TGTGCTAGCAGCTTAGGACAGGCTAGCACAGATACGCAGTATTTT.

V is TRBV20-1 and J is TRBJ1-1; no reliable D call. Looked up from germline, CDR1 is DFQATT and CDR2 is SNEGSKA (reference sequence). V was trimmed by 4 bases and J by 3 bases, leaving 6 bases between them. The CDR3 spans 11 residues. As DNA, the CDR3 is TGCAGTGCTATCGGGGACACTGAAGCTTTCTTT. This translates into CSAIGDTEAFF.

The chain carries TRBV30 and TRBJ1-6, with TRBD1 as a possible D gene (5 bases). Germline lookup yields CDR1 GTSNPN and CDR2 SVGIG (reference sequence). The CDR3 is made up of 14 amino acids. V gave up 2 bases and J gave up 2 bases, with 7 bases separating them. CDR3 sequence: CAWSLGPYNSPLHF. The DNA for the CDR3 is TGTGCCTGGAGTCTGGGGCCCTATAATTCACCCCTCCACTTT.

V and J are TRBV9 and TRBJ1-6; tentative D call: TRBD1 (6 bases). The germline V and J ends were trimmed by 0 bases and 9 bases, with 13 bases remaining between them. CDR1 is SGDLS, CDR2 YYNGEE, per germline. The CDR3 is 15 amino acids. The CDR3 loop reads CASSVGQESGSPLHF. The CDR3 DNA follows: TGTGCCAGCAGCGTAGGACAGGAGAGCGGTTCACCCCTCCACTTT.